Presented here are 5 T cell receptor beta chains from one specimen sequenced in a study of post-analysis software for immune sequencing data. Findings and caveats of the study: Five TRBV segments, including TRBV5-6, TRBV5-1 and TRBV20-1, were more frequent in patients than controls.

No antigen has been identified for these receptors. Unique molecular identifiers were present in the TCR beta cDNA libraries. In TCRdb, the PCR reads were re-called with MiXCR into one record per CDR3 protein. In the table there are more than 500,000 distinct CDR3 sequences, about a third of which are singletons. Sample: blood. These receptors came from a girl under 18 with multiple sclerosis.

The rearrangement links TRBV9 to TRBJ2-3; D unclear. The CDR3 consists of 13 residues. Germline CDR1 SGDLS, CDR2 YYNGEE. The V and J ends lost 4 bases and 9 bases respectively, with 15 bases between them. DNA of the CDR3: TGTGCCAGCAGCCCGACGGACGGTCGAACGCAGTATTTT. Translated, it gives CASSPTDGRTQYF.

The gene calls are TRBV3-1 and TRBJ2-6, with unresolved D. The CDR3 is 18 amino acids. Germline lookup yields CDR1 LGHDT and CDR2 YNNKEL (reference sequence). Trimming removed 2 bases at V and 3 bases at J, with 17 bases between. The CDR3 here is CASSQQHGRSYGANVLTF. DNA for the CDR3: TGTGCCAGCAGCCAACAACATGGGCGCAGTTATGGGGCCAACGTCCTGACTTTC. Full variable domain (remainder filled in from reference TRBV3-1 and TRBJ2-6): DTAVSQTPKYLVTQMGNDKSIKCEQNLGHDTMYWYKQDSKKFLKIMFSYNNKELIINETVPNRFSPKSPDKAHLNLHINSLELGDSAVYFCASSQQHGRSYGANVLTFGAGSRLTVL.

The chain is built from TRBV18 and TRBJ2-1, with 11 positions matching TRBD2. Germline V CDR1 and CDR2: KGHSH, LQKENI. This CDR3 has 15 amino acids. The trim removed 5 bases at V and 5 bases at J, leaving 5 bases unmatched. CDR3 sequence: CASSTTSGVDNEQFF. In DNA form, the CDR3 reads TGTGCCAGCTCAACGACTAGCGGGGTCGACAATGAGCAGTTCTTC.

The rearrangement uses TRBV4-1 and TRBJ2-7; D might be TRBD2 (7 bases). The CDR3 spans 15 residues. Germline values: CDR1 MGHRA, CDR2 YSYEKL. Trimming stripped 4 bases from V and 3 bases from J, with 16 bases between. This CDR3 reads CASSPLKGGVYEQYF. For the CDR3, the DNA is TGCGCCAGCAGCCCCCTTAAAGGGGGGGTCTACGAGCAGTACTTC.

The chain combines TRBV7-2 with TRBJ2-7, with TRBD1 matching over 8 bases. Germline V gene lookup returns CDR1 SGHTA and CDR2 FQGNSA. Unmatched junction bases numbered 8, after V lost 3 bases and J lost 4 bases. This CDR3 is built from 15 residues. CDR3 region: CASSFTTGALYEQYF. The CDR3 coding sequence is TGTGCCAGCAGCTTCACGACAGGGGCCCTTTACGAGCAGTACTTC. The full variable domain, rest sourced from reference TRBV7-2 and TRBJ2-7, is GAGVSQSPSNKVTEKGKDVELRCDPISGHTALYWYRQSLGQGLEFLIYFQGNSAPDKSGLPSDRFSAERTGGSVSTLTIQRTQQEDSAVYLCASSFTTGALYEQYFGPGTRLTVT.